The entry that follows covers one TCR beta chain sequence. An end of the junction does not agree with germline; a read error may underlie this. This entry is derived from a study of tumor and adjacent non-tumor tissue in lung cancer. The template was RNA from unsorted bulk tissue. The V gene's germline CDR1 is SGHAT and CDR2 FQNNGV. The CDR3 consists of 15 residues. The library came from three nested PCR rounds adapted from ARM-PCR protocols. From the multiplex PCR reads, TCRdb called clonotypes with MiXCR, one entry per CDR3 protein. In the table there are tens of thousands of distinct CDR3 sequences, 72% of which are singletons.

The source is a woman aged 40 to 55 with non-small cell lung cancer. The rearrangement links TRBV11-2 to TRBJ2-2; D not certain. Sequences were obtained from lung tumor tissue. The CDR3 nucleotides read TGTGTCAACAGCCACGAAAATCAGAACACCGGAGAGCTGTTTTTT. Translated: CVNSHENQNTGELFF.